These T cell receptor beta chains were read from a single sample in a study of shared clonotypes between healthy human individuals. Sequenced by immunoSEQ multiplex PCR; TCRdb stores in-frame clones only, minus some. Among 2 million to 2.5 million clones, 95% were seen once, and the ten largest hold more than 0.1%. The specimen sequenced was naive CD4+ T cells sorted from blood. The receptors were gathered from a young man in good health. Both conserved end residues are part of each CDR3. The D gene is left open where the match is weak.

cdr3_aa	cdr3_nt	d_call	v_call	j_call
CASSGGANQPQHF	TGTGCCAGCTCCGGAGGGGCCAATCAGCCCCAGCATTTT	NA	TRBV18	TRBJ1-5
CASSYPNDRTKEQFF	TGTGCCAGCAGTTACCCCAATGATCGGACTAAGGAGCAGTTCTTC	NA	TRBV6-5	TRBJ2-1
CASSWGWMGPEAFF	TGCGCCAGCAGCTGGGGTTGGATGGGGCCTGAAGCTTTCTTT	NA	TRBV5-1	TRBJ1-1
CASSYDSSYNSPLHF	TGTGCCAGCAGTTACGACAGCTCCTATAATTCACCCCTCCACTTT	NA	TRBV6-5	TRBJ1-6
CASSYPGQGKDTQYF	TGTGCCAGCAGTTACCCGGGACAGGGTAAAGATACGCAGTATTTT	TRBD1	TRBV6-6	TRBJ2-3
CASSLPNPNTIYF	TGTGCCAGCAGCTTACCCAACCCAAACACCATATATTTT	NA	TRBV7-9	TRBJ1-3
CASSNRDSGTLDTQYF	TGTGCCAGCTCCAACCGGGACAGCGGTACTCTAGATACGCAGTATTTT	TRBD1	TRBV18	TRBJ2-3
CASSSNRGTEAFF	TGTGCCAGTAGTTCGAACAGGGGCACTGAAGCTTTCTTT	TRBD1	TRBV19	TRBJ1-1
CASTVEQGGGEKLFF	TGTGCCAGCACCGTTGAGCAGGGGGGAGGTGAAAAACTGTTTTTT	TRBD1	TRBV2	TRBJ1-4
CASSIGLTGTGPYEQYF	TGTGCCAGTAGTATAGGCTTAACCGGGACAGGGCCCTACGAGCAGTACTTC	TRBD1	TRBV19	TRBJ2-7
CASSVRPGTDTQYF	TGTGCCAGCAGCGTTAGACCGGGCACAGATACGCAGTATTTT	NA	TRBV2	TRBJ2-3